Listed below are T cell receptor beta chains from one sample, sequenced in a study of blood T cell repertoires in COVID-19. The method was immunoSEQ multiplex PCR; TCRdb's version includes in-frame clones alone and lacks a portion of them. The sample carries around 200,000 clones, approximately 78% recorded once. The sample was PBMCs or T cells enriched from blood (not recorded which). The source of these receptors is a man between 40 and 49 years old who had recovered from COVID-19. The conserved cysteine and the conserved F or W are not part of the CDR3 here. Fields, in order: CDR3 length, V gene, CDR3 protein.

11 | TRBV11-1 | ASSLEEGGEAF
14 | TRBV2 | ASRALAVSSYNEQF
11 | TRBV12-3/TRBV12-4 | ASSPNLSYGYT
15 | TRBV5-8 | ASRRGLAGDNTGELF
13 | TRBV11-2 | ASSSFAGSSYEQY
11 | TRBV2 | ASKLQEGTEAF
11 | TRBV6-5 | ASSYRGSYEQY
14 | TRBV7-6 | ASSFLGRRNTGELF
11 | TRBV5-1 | ASSPGQKEKLF
12 | TRBV10-1 | ASTRLDRESGYT
13 | TRBV2 | ASNPSGRVGKTQY
14 | TRBV7-3 | ASSLRGSSGYNEQF
18 | TRBV11-3 | ASSLDGGGATRRNTGELF
19 | TRBV15 | ATSHGVVPNHDRGRVNTIY
13 | TRBV14 | ASSRETGGVETQY
11 | TRBV6-5 | ASLEGRLEKLF
10 | TRBV6-6 | ASSPNSPPLH
13 | TRBV27 | ASSLSPGPTGGYT
12 | TRBV15 | ATSRGQGSTEAF
11 | TRBV30 | AWSTGGYETQY
11 | TRBV30 | AWSKTGTKAQY
13 | TRBV24-1 | ATSDYRGRNYGYT
11 | TRBV10-1 | ASSDPENEKLF
11 | TRBV30 | AWSVNIQETQY
14 | TRBV6-6 | ASRPSGTGQADTQY
14 | TRBV10-3 | AISDIIAGVTDTQY
13 | TRBV7-8 | ASSYRGGGNSPLH
15 | TRBV23-1 | ASSWTSGGSTTETQY
10 | TRBV5-6 | ASSAGANVLT
14 | TRBV11-3 | ASSSAGSANTGELF
11 | TRBV12-3/TRBV12-4 | ASSAGFNQPQH
16 | TRBV6-1 | ASSARVTGPQRNSPLH
13 | TRBV18 | ASSPTGNSVQPQH
13 | TRBV5-6 | ASSFPGYSYNEQF
16 | TRBV9 | ASSGNPTSGARTDTQY
14 | TRBV5-1 | ASRATGENKDYGYT
12 | TRBV7-9 | ASSSRGSGNTIY
11 | TRBV30 | AWSLRANQPQH
16 | TRBV3-1/TRBV3-2 | ASSQYRASGGNYNEQF
12 | TRBV5-4 | ASSLQGALTEAF
13 | TRBV19 | ASSMGRAAGETQY
11 | TRBV7-3 | ASSPERGQPQH
13 | TRBV6-6 | ASSLRGYSNQPQH
13 | TRBV19 | ASSFGGLNPYEQY
12 | TRBV11-2 | ASSLSGGLRGYT
12 | TRBV7-9 | ASPSGGENNEQF
11 | TRBV30 | AWSTGSGNTIY
14 | TRBV3-1/TRBV3-2 | ASSQLTGQNNSPLH
14 | TRBV11-2 | ASLARGSPSYNEQF